This T cell receptor (beta chain) stems from a study of blood T cell repertoires in COVID-19. Study context: The United States, Italy and Spain were the sources of the acute and convalescent COVID-19 samples. T cells, B-cell-depleted T cells, or PBMCs supplied cDNA or gDNA.

Authors' processing steps: Nucleated cell counts were estimated from reference gene primer amplification. This table comes from immunoSEQ multiplex PCR, and its TCRdb copy is limited to in-frame clones, with some not included. That table gives V, J and clone size, and the DNA gave D and trimming. The data hold roughly 63,000 clones, with approximately 89% observed a single time. The source material was peripheral blood. This clonotype was sampled from a man aged 50-59 years with active COVID-19.

For the CDR3, the DNA is TGTGCCAGCAGCTTGGCCGGGGGGGAGAATGAGCAGTTCTTC. It yields the protein CASSLAGGENEQFF. The chain combines TRBV5-4 with TRBJ2-1; 8 nucleotides agree with TRBD2. CDR1 is SGHNT, CDR2 YYREEE, per germline (reference sequence). The CDR3 consists of 14 residues. Germline trimming cut 0 bases from V and 7 bases from J; bases unmatched to any gene: 3. Filled out from reference TRBV5-4 and TRBJ2-1, the complete variable domain reads ETGVTQSPTHLIKTRGQQVTLRCSSQSGHNTVSWYQQALGQGPQFIFQYYREEENGRGNFPPRFSGLQFPNYSSELNVNALELDDSALYLCASSLAGGENEQFFGPGTRLTVL.